This T cell receptor (beta chain) is drawn from a study of CD8 T cells in Susac syndrome. A quantity of roughly 0.5 to 1 ug RNA underwent reverse transcription using random hexamers. TCRdb used MiXCR to reprocess the immunoSEQ multiplex PCR reads, holding one entry per CDR3 protein. Here the sample spans 100,000 to 150,000 distinct CDR3 sequences, roughly 76% being singletons. Germline V lookup: CDR1 ENHRY, CDR2 SYGVKD. V lost 1 base, J lost 5 bases, and 14 bases lay in between. There are 15 residues in the CDR3. This clonotype was sampled from a human donor with multiple sclerosis. The sequenced sample was CD8+ T cells from PBMCs. The genes are TRBV10-3 and TRBJ1-1; the D gene is possibly TRBD1 (6 bases). CDR3 amino acids: CAISEYRELGTEAFF. The CDR3 DNA sequence: TGTGCCATCAGTGAGTACAGGGAATTGGGGACTGAAGCTTTCTTT.